What follows are 23 T cell receptor beta chains derived from one specimen sequenced in a study of cytomegalovirus exposure and HLA in healthy donors. The PCR ran on 60 Vbeta and 13 Jbeta primers. Data came from immunoSEQ multiplex PCR; TCRdb stores just in-frame clones and leaves some out. The data hold around 120,000 clones, with roughly 70% observed a single time. The sequenced sample consisted of PBMCs. The receptors come from a man between 35 and 55 years old in good health and CMV-seropositive.

J is TRBJ2-2 and V is TRBV10-3, with D hard to call. The germline V gene encodes CDR1 ENHRY and CDR2 SYGVKD. This CDR3 region has 14 residues. V lost 2 bases, J lost 0 bases, and 4 bases lay in between. CDR3 amino acids: CAISETANTGELFF. CDR3 nucleotide sequence: TGTGCCATCAGTGAGACAGCGAACACCGGGGAGCTGTTTTTT.

This chain's CDR3 is CASSPRAVEGDTQYF. CDR3 DNA: TGCGCCAGCAGCCCGAGGGCCGTAGAAGGGGATACGCAGTATTTT. This chain links TRBV4-1 with TRBJ2-3, with D possibly TRBD2 on 5 matching bases. CDR3 size: 15 residues. Trimming took 4 bases from V and 6 from J, leaving 17 bases between them. CDR1 is MGHRA, CDR2 YSYEKL, per germline.

This chain's CDR3 is CASRTTGTTGELFF. CDR3 nucleotides: TGTGCCAGCAGGACGACAGGGACCACCGGGGAGCTGTTTTTT. This chain links TRBV6-5 with TRBJ2-2, with 7 bases identical to TRBD1. V gave up 6 bases and J gave up 4 bases; unmatched junction bases: 5. CDR1 and CDR2 from the germline V gene are MNHEY and SVGAGI. The CDR3 contains 14 residues.

The chain links TRBV10-1 to TRBJ2-5; 8 bases align to TRBD2. Trimming took 6 bases from V and 5 from J; bases not matched to a gene: 14. The CDR3 has 16 amino acids. From germline, CDR1 is WNHNN and CDR2 SYGVQD (reference sequence). DNA of the CDR3: TGCGCCAGCAGCTCGGGCCGGTTGGGCGGGAGGGAGACCCAGTACTTC. It translates to CASSSGRLGGRETQYF.

This clone appeared a few times. The chain employs TRBV10-1 and TRBJ2-1, with TRBD2 matching 9 bases. Germline CDR1 WNHNN, CDR2 SYGVQD (reference sequence). This CDR3 contains 14 residues. V gave up 5 bases and J gave up 9 bases; unmatched junction bases: 8. The CDR3 nucleotides are TGCGCCAGCAGTTTGGCGGGAGGGGGGGGTGAGCAGTTCTTC. Amino acid sequence: CASSLAGGGGEQFF.

V and J are TRBV5-1 and TRBJ1-6; D is perhaps TRBD1 (6 bases). V was cut by 3 bases and J by 10 bases, with 20 bases left in between. CDR3 size: 16 residues. From germline, CDR1 is SGHRS and CDR2 YFSETQ. The CDR3 DNA reads TGCGCCAGCAGCTCCGGACAGCCCACAACGGAATCACCCCTCCACTTT. It encodes CASSSGQPTTESPLHF.

J is TRBJ2-1 and V is TRBV27; 10 positions match TRBD2. Losses at the gene ends were 5 bases for V and 5 bases for J; bases not matched to a gene: 6. Germline values: CDR1 MNHEY, CDR2 SMNVEV (reference sequence). The CDR3 sequence is 15 residues long. The CDR3 nucleotides read TGTGCCAGCAGTCCTCGCCTAGCGGGAGACAATGAGCAGTTCTTC. Translated: CASSPRLAGDNEQFF.

This clone was counted once. The V and J genes are TRBV13 and TRBJ2-3; 9 bases map to TRBD1. V trimming: 0 bases; J trimming: 4 bases; junction bases outside the gene matches: 2. CDR1 is PRHDT and CDR2 is FYEKMQ in the germline V gene (reference sequence). The CDR3 totals 15 residues. CDR3 protein: CASSLGYRGPDTQYF. CDR3 nucleotide sequence: TGTGCCAGCAGCTTAGGGTACAGGGGGCCAGATACGCAGTATTTT.

V usage is TRBV10-2 and J usage is TRBJ2-7, with 7 bases identical to TRBD2. The CDR3 runs to 15 residues. Per the germline V gene, CDR1 is WSHSY and CDR2 is SAAADI. V dropped 0 bases and J dropped 2; count of bases not matched to a gene: 4. The CDR3 loop reads CASSESWRGTYEQYF. CDR3 nucleotides: TGCGCCAGCAGTGAGTCATGGCGGGGGACCTACGAGCAGTACTTC.

The V call is TRBV5-1, the J call TRBJ2-1; 11 bases agree with TRBD2. The germline CDR1 and CDR2 sequences are SGHRS and YFSETQ. The junction had 5 bases not matched to a gene; V was cut back by 6 bases and J by 0 bases. This CDR3 spans 16 amino acids. CDR3 residues: CASKFTSGSSYNEQFF. CDR3 nucleotide sequence: TGCGCCAGCAAGTTCACTAGCGGGAGCTCCTACAATGAGCAGTTCTTC.

This clone appeared once. The chain has TRBV19 and TRBJ2-1; TRBD2 matches 14 bases. CDR3 length: 16 amino acids. Germline values: CDR1 LNHDA, CDR2 SQIVND (reference sequence). V lost 6 bases, J lost 9 bases, and 10 bases stayed unmatched. CDR3 in DNA: TGTGCCAGTAGGGTCCCGGGACTAGCGGGAGTAAGTGAGCAGTTCTTC. It is translated as CASRVPGLAGVSEQFF. Together with reference TRBV19 and TRBJ2-1, the CDR3 gives the full variable domain: DGGITQSPKYLFRKEGQNVTLSCEQNLNHDAMYWYRQDPGQGLRLIYYSQIVNDFQKGDIAEGYSVSREKKESFPLTVTSAQKNPTAFYLCASRVPGLAGVSEQFFGPGTRLTVL.

This clone has a handful of counts. The V gene is TRBV25-1, the J gene TRBJ2-5; a weak D match, TRBD2 (6 bases). V was trimmed by 6 bases and J by 5 bases, leaving 10 bases between them. There are 12 residues in the CDR3. The germline V gene has CDR1 MGHDK and CDR2 SYGVNS. CDR3 amino acids: CASSIGRETQYF. CDR3 DNA sequence: TGTGCCAGCAGCATAGGGAGGGAGACCCAGTACTTC.

The chain joins TRBV7-9 to TRBJ2-1, with D perhaps TRBD2 (5 bases). V dropped 5 bases and J dropped 12 bases, with 11 bases sitting between them. This CDR3 region has 11 residues. The germline V gene encodes CDR1 SEHNR and CDR2 FQNEAQ (reference sequence). CDR3 sequence reads: CASSLSEVQFF. The DNA for the CDR3 is TGTGCCAGCAGCCTCTCGGAGGTGCAGTTCTTC.

The gene calls are TRBV29-1 and TRBJ2-3, with 8 bases aligning to TRBD2. CDR3 length: 13 amino acids. V shed 6 bases, J shed 2 bases, and the junction held 4 bases outside the gene matches. The germline V gene has CDR1 SQVTM and CDR2 ANQGSEA. CDR3: CSVRGGVTDTQYF. Here the CDR3 DNA reads TGCAGCGTCCGGGGGGGGGTCACAGATACGCAGTATTTT.

This clone was seen ten or more times. The rearrangement joins TRBV5-1 to TRBJ2-2; 7 nucleotides agree with TRBD1. The CDR3 totals 13 residues. With V trimmed by 4 bases and J by 9 bases, 6 bases remained unmatched. Germline lookup yields CDR1 SGHRS and CDR2 YFSETQ. CDR3 sequence: CASSQTGDRELFF. For the CDR3, the DNA is TGCGCCAGCAGCCAAACAGGGGATCGGGAGCTGTTTTTT.

The rearrangement uses TRBV13 and TRBJ1-2; TRBD1 matches 7 bases. The CDR3 covers 18 residues. J lost 6 bases, V lost 5 bases, and 21 bases had no gene match. Germline values: CDR1 PRHDT, CDR2 FYEKMQ (reference sequence). The CDR3 DNA follows: TGTGCCAGCAGCCTCCGACGACAGGGTGTGCTGGGGATGGATGGCTACACCTTC. It specifies CASSLRRQGVLGMDGYTF.

In this sample, this clone turned up a few times. The V gene is TRBV6-6, the J gene TRBJ1-3; 8 positions agree with TRBD1. The CDR3 sequence is 15 residues long. The germline CDR1 and CDR2 sequences are MNHNY and SVGAGI (reference sequence). Trimming removed 0 bases from V and 7 bases from J; junction bases left unmatched: 5. CDR3 amino acids: CASSYSGQGTNTIYF. CDR3 in DNA: TGTGCCAGCAGTTACTCAGGACAGGGCACTAACACCATATATTTT.

This rearrangement joins TRBV4-3 to TRBJ1-6; D is unclear. The CDR3 totals 17 residues. The V end was cut by 0 bases, the J end by 6 bases, with 15 bases between. CDR1 LGHNA and CDR2 YSLEER come from the germline V gene. The CDR3 protein is CASSQERLGRTNSPLHF. The CDR3 coding sequence is TGCGCCAGCAGCCAAGAGAGGCTCGGCAGAACTAATTCACCCCTCCACTTT.

The chain has TRBV7-9 and TRBJ2-2, with no clear D. Germline CDR1 SEHNR, CDR2 FQNEAQ (reference sequence). The CDR3 length is 12 residues. Trimming took 5 bases from V and 6 from J, leaving 7 bases between them. CDR3 coding DNA: TGTGCCAGCAGCCTTTCGGCCGGGGAGCTGTTTTTT. It codes for CASSLSAGELFF.

The rearrangement joins TRBV7-2 to TRBJ2-7; TRBD2 aligns across 7 bases. From germline, CDR1 is SGHTA and CDR2 FQGNSA. The V gene end was trimmed by 1 base and the J gene end by 3 bases; junction bases not matched to a gene: 6. The length of the CDR3 is 15 residues. CDR3 sequence: CASSLGAGDVYEQYF. The CDR3 nucleotides read TGTGCCAGCAGCTTAGGGGCGGGAGATGTCTACGAGCAGTACTTC.

The chain couples TRBV13 to TRBJ1-1; D unresolved. Germline-derived CDR1 and CDR2 are PRHDT and FYEKMQ (reference sequence). Trimming removed 0 bases from V and 4 bases from J, with 12 bases in between. The length of the CDR3 is 15 residues. In DNA, the CDR3 is TGTGCCAGCAGCTTAGGTGACATGTTAGGCACTGAAGCTTTCTTT. As protein: CASSLGDMLGTEAFF.

The rearrangement uses TRBV27 and TRBJ1-5, with a weak D call TRBD1 (5 bases). The germline V and J ends were trimmed by 3 bases and 0 bases, with 15 bases remaining between them. The CDR3 sequence is 17 residues long. Per germline, CDR1 MNHEY and CDR2 SMNVEV (reference sequence). CDR3 coding DNA: TGTGCCAGCAGTTTGACAGCTCCTTACCATAGCAATCAGCCCCAGCATTTT. Its protein is CASSLTAPYHSNQPQHF.

The V call is TRBV27, the J call TRBJ2-2, with 8 bases matching TRBD2. The CDR3 is 17 residues long. The V gene's germline CDR1 is MNHEY and CDR2 SMNVEV (reference sequence). V was pared by 3 bases and J by 1 base, with 7 bases of the junction left unmatched. CDR3 sequence: CASSFLKAGGNTGELFF. CDR3 in DNA: TGTGCCAGCAGTTTCCTTAAGGCGGGAGGGAACACCGGGGAGCTGTTTTTT.